This TCR beta chain was documented in a study of control samples from healthy donors and cancer patients. Per the germline V gene, CDR1 is LNHDA and CDR2 is SQIVND (reference sequence). Unmatched junction bases numbered 15, after V lost 5 bases and J lost 3 bases. This CDR3 has 17 amino acids. Assay: immunoSEQ multiplex PCR; the TCRdb copy retains only in-frame clones and omits some. The table lists approximately 160,000 clones, approximately 91% of them singletons, with about 2% in the top ten. The chain carries TRBV19 and TRBJ1-2; 7 bases match TRBD1. Material for sequencing was blood. The clonotype originates from a woman between 40 and 55 years old in good health. In DNA, the CDR3 is TGTGCCAGTAGTCCGCCGGGCGGCCGAGGGGGCTACTATGGCTACACCTTC. As protein: CASSPPGGRGGYYGYTF.